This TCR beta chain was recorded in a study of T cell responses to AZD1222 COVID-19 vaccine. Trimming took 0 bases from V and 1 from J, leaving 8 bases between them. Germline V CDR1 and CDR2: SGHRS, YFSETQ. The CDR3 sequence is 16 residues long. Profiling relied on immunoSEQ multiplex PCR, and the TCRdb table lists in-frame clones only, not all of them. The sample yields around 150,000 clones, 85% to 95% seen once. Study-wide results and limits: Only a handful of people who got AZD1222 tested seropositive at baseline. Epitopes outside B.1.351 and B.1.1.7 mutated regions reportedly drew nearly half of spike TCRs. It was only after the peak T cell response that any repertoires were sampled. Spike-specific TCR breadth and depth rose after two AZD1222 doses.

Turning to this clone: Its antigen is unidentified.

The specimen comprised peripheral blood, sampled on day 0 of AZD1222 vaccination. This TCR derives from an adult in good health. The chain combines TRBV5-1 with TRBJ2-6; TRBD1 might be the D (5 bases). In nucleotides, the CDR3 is TGCGCCAGCAGCTTGGGGACACCTTCTGGGGCCAACGTCCTGACTTTC. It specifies CASSLGTPSGANVLTF.